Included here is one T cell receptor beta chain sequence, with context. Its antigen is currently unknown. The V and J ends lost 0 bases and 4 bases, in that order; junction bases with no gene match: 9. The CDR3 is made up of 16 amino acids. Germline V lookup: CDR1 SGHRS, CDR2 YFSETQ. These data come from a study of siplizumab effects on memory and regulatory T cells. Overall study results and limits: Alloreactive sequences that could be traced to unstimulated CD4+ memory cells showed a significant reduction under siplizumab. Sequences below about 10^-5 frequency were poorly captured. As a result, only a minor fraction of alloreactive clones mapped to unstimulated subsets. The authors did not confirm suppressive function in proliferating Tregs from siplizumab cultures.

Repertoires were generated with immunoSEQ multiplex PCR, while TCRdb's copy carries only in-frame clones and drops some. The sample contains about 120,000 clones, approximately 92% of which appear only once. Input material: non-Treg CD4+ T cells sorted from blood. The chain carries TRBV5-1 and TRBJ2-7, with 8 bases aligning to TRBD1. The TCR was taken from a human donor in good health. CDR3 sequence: CASSLDPLTGGYEQYF. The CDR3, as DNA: TGCGCCAGCAGCTTGGACCCCTTAACAGGGGGGTACGAGCAGTACTTC.